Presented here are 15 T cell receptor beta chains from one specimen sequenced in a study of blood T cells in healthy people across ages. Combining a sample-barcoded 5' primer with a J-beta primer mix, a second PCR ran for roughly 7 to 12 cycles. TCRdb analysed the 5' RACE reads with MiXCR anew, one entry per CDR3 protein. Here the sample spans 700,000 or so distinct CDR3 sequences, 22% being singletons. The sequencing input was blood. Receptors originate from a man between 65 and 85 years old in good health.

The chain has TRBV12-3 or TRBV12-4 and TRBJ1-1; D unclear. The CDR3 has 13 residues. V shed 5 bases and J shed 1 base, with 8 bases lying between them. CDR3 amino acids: CASSIRRNTEAFF. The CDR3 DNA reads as TGTGCCAGCAGTATCAGGCGGAACACTGAAGCTTTCTTT.

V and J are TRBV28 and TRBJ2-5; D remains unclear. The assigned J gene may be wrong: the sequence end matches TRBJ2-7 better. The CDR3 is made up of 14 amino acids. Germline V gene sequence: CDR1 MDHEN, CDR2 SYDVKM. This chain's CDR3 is CASSVTPGSYEQYF. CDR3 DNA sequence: TGTGCCAGCAGTGTGACTCCTGGGTCCTACGAGCAGTACTTC.

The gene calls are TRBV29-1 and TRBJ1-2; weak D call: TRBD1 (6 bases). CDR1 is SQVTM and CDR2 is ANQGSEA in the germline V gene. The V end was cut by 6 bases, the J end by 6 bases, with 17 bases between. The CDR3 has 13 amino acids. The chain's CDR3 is CSVSKGEGNGYTF. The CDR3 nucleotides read TGCAGCGTCTCCAAGGGGGAGGGGAATGGCTACACCTTC.

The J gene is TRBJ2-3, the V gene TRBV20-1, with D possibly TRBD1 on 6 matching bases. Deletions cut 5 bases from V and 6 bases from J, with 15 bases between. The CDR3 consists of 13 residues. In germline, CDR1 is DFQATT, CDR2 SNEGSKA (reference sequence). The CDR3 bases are TGCAGTGCTGACTGGGGGCCCACGGATACGCAGTATTTT. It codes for CSADWGPTDTQYF.

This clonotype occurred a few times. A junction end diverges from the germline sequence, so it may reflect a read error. In nucleotides, the CDR3 is TGTGCCAGCAGGTTAGGACCCCATGAGCAGTTCTTC. Its protein product is CASRLGPHEQFF. The rearrangement links TRBV12-3 or TRBV12-4 to TRBJ2-1; D not resolved. The CDR3 totals 12 residues.

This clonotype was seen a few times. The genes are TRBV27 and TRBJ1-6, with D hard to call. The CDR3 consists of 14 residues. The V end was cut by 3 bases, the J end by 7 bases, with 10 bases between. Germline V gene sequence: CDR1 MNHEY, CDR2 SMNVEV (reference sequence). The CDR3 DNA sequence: TGTGCCAGCAGTTTTCAAAGTGGCAATTCACCCCTCCACTTT. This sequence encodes CASSFQSGNSPLHF.

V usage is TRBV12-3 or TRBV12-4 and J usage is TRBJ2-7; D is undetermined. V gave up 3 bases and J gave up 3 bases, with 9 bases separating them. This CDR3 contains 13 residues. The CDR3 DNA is TGTGCCAGCAGTTTTGGGGTTCACTACGAGCAGTACTTC. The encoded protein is CASSFGVHYEQYF.

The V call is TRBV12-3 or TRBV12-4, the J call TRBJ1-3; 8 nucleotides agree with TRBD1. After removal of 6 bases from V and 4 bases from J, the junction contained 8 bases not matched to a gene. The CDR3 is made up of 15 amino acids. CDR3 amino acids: CASRLQGGGGNTIYF. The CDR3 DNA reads TGTGCCAGCAGACTACAGGGGGGTGGAGGAAACACCATATATTTT.

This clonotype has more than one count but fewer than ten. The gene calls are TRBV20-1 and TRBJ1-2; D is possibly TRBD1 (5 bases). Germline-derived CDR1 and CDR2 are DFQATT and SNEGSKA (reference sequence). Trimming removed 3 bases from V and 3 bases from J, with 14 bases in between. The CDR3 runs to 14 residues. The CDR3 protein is CSARASGTDYGYTF. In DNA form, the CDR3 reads TGCAGTGCTAGGGCCTCCGGGACCGACTATGGCTACACCTTC.

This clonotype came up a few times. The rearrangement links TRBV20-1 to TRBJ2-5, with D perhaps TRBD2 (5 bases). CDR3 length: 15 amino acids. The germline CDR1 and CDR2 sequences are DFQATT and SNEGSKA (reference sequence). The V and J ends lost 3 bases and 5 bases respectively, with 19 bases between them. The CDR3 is CSASLFGVTSETQYF. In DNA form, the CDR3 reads TGCAGTGCTAGTCTTTTCGGGGTTACTTCGGAGACCCAGTACTTC.

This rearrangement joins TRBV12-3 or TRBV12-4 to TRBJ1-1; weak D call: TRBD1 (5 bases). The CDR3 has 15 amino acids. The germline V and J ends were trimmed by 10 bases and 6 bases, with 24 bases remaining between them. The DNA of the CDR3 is TGTGCCACGAAAAGGGGAGGAGGGGTAGGTCCTGAAGCTTTCTTT. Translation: CATKRGGGVGPEAFF.

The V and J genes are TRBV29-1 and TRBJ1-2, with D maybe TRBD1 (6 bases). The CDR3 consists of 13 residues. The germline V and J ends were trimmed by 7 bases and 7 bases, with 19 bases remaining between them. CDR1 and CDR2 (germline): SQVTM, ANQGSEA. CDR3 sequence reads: CSATDSATRGYTF. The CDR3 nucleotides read TGCAGCGCCACGGACAGTGCCACTCGTGGCTACACCTTC.

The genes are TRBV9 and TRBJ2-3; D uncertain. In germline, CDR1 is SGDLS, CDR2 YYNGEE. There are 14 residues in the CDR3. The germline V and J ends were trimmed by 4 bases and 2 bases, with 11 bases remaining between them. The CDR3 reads CASSPRPATDTQYF. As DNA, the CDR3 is TGTGCCAGCAGCCCCCGACCAGCCACAGATACGCAGTATTTT.

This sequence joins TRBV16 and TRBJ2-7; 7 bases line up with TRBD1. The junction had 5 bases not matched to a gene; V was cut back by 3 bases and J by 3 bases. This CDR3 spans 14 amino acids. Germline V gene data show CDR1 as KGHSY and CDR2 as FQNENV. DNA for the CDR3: TGTGCCAGCAGCCATAGGGACAGAGACTACGAGCAGTACTTC. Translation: CASSHRDRDYEQYF.

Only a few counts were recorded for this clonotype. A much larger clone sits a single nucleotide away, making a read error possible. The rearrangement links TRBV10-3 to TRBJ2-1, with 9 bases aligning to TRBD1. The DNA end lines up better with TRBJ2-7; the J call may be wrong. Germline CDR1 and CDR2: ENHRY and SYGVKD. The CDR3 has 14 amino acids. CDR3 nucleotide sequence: TGTGCCATCAGTGAAGCGGGACAGGGATACGAGCAGTACTTC. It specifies CAISEAGQGYEQYF.